This T cell receptor (beta chain) was identified during a study of cytomegalovirus exposure and HLA in healthy donors. Points from the study as a whole: Most TCR sequences were uncommon, yet certain public TCRs appeared in many donors.

This clone has only one observation. What it binds is unknown. Researchers ran the PCR with 60 Vbeta and 13 Jbeta primers. The repertoire was sequenced with immunoSEQ multiplex PCR; TCRdb's copy has only in-frame clones and lacks some. The table lists around 200,000 clones, roughly 87% of them singletons, with around 1.5% in the top ten. The germline V gene has CDR1 KGHSH and CDR2 LQKENI. The junction had 3 bases not matched to a gene; V was cut back by 5 bases and J by 5 bases. The CDR3 consists of 14 residues. The receptor comes from a man between 45 and 60 years old in good health and CMV-seronegative. This chain connects TRBV18 to TRBJ1-6; the match to TRBD1 covers 7 bases. Sequenced: PBMCs. Here the CDR3 DNA reads TGTGCCAGCTCAAGGACAGGAGATAATTCACCCCTCCACTTT. Amino acid sequence: CASSRTGDNSPLHF. Complete variable domain (other parts from reference TRBV18 and TRBJ1-6): NAGVMQNPRHLVRRRGQEARLRCSPMKGHSHVYWYRQLPEEGLKFMVYLQKENIIDESGMPKERFSAEFPKEGPSILRIQQVVRGDSAAYFCASSRTGDNSPLHFGNGTRLTVT.